Below, one T cell receptor beta chain is given with its context. The antigen is unknown. Researchers took blood at baseline, on cycle 4 day 1, and on cycle 7 day 1. This specimen comes from a study of OX40 agonist ivuxolimab in advanced cancers. Study summary: The patients' treatment was ivuxolimab, an agonistic anti-OX40 (CD134) antibody. Study-level points and caveats: Both blood CD4+ and CD8+ T cells showed clonal growth by week 6 at 0.1 to 3.0 mg/kg. CD8+ T cells showed, on average, more clonal expansion than CD4+ cells.

The method was immunoSEQ multiplex PCR; TCRdb's version includes in-frame clones alone and lacks a portion of them. Of 70,000 to 95,000 clones listed, about nine tenths are singletons. The sequences come from CD4+ or CD8+ T cells sorted from blood, collected in a trial of the OX40 agonist ivuxolimab. This receptor was identified in an adult with an advanced solid tumor such as melanoma, head and neck, liver or kidney cancer.

This CDR3 reads CASSKHRGRGYGYTF. Written as DNA, the CDR3 is TGTGCCAGCAGTAAGCACAGGGGAAGGGGATATGGCTACACCTTC. The chain combines TRBV6-6 with TRBJ1-2; 7 nucleotides agree with TRBD1. This CDR3 has 15 amino acids. The J segment lost 5 bases and the V segment lost 5 bases, leaving 11 bases of the junction unmatched. Germline CDR1 and CDR2: MNHNY and SVGAGI (reference sequence).